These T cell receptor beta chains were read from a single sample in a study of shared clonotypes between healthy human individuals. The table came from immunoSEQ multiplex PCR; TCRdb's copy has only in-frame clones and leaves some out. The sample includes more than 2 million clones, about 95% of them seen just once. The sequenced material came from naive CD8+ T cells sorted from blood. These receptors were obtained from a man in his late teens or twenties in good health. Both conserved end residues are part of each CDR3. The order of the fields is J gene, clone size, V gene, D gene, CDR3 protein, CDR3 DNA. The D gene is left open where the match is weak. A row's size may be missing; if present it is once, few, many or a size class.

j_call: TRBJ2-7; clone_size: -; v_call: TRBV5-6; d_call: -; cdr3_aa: CASSQGTPEQPYF; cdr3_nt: TGTGCCAGCAGCCAAGGGACTCCTGAACAACCGTACTTC
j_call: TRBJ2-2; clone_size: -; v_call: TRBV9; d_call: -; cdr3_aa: CASSSSGELFF; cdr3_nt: TGTGCCAGCAGCTCGTCCGGGGAGCTGTTTTTT
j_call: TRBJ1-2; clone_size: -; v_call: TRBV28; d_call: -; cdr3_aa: CASSLSGGPDYGYTF; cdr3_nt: TGTGCCAGCAGTTTAAGCGGGGGGCCCGACTATGGCTACACCTTC
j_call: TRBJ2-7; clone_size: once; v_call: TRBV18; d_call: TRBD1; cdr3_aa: CASSPTKGQGAEYEQYF; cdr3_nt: TGTGCCAGCTCACCAACGAAGGGACAGGGGGCGGAATACGAGCAGTACTTC
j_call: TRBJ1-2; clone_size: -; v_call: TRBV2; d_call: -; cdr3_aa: CASKPGARGYTF; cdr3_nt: TGTGCCAGCAAACCTGGGGCTCGCGGCTACACCTTC
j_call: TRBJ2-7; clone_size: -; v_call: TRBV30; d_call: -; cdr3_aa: CAWRGLSYEQYF; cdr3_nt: TGTGCCTGGAGGGGCCTTTCCTACGAGCAGTACTTC
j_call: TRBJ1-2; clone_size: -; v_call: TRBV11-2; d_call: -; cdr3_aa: CASSFGGGGYTF; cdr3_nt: TGTGCCAGCAGCTTTGGGGGCGGTGGCTACACCTTC
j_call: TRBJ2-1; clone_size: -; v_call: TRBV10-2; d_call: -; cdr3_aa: CASMNPWSKNYNEQFF; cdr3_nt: TGCGCCAGCATGAACCCGTGGTCGAAGAACTACAATGAGCAGTTCTTC
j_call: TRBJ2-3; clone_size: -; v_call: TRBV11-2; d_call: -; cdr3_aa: CASSLEPFRIGEDADTQYF; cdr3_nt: TGTGCCAGCAGCTTAGAGCCCTTCAGGATAGGGGAGGATGCAGATACGCAGTATTTT
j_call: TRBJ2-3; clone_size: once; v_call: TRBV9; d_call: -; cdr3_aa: CASSVAGGASTDTQYF; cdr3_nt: TGTGCCAGCAGCGTAGCGGGTGGGGCAAGCACAGATACGCAGTATTTT
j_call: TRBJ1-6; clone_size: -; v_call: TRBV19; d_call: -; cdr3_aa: CASSLGTSYNSPLHF; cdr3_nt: TGTGCCAGTTCCCTCGGGACCTCCTATAATTCACCCCTCCACTTT
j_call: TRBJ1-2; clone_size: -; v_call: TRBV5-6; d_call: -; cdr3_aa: CASSLGFWGFYGYTF; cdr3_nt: TGTGCCAGCAGCTTGGGGTTCTGGGGTTTTTATGGCTACACCTTC
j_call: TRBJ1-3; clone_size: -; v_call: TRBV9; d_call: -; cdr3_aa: CASSVAVGGQLTGNTIYF; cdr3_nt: TGTGCCAGCAGCGTAGCGGTTGGAGGCCAGCTTACTGGAAACACCATATATTTT
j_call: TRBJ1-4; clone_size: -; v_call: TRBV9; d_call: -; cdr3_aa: CASSVDNEKLFF; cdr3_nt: TGTGCCAGCAGCGTAGACAATGAAAAACTGTTTTTT
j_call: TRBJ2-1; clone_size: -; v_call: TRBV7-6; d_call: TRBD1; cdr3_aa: CASSRVPPGTGFENNEQFF; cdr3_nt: TGTGCCAGCAGCCGGGTACCTCCCGGGACAGGGTTCGAAAACAATGAGCAGTTCTTC
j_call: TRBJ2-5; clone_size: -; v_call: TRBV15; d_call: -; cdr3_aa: CATSGGGADATQETQYF; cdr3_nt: TGTGCCACCAGCGGAGGGGGGGCGGATGCCACCCAAGAGACCCAGTACTTC
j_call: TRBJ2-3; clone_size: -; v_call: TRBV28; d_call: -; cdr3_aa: CASSLGGVTSTDTQYF; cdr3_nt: TGTGCCAGCAGTTTAGGGGGAGTTACTAGCACAGATACGCAGTATTTT
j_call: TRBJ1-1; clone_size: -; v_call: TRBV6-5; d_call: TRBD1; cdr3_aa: CASSYSVGQVPTEAFF; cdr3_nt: TGTGCCAGCAGTTACTCGGTGGGACAGGTACCCACTGAAGCTTTCTTT
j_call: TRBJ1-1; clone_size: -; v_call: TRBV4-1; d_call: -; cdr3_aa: CASSQVWSEPMNTEAFF; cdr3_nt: TGCGCCAGCAGCCAAGTATGGTCAGAGCCTATGAACACTGAAGCTTTCTTT
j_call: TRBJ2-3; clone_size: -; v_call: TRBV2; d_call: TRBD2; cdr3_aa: CASSARLAGSSDTQYF; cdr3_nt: TGTGCCAGCAGCGCTAGACTAGCGGGATCTTCAGATACGCAGTATTTT
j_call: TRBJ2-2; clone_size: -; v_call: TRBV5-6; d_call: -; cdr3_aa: CASSPGGGSGHTGELFF; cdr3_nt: TGTGCCAGCAGCCCGGGGGGCGGGAGTGGTCACACCGGGGAGCTGTTTTTT
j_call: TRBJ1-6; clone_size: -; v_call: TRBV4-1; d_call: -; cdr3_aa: CASSQDGPSPPLHF; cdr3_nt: TGCGCCAGCAGCCAAGATGGGCCCTCGCCGCCCCTCCACTTT
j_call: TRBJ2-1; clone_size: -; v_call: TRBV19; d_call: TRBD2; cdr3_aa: CASSIVGSGNNEQFF; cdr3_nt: TGTGCCAGTAGTATAGTGGGTAGCGGGAACAATGAGCAGTTCTTC
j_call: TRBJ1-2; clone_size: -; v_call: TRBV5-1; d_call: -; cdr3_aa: CASSEGMAYGYTF; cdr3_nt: TGCGCCAGCAGCGAGGGTATGGCCTATGGCTACACCTTC
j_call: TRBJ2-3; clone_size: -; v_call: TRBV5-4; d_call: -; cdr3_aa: CASSLESDTQYF; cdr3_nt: TGTGCCAGCAGCTTGGAGTCCGATACGCAGTATTTT
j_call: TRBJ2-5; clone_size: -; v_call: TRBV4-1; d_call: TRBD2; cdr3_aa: CASSQVSGGMYQETQYF; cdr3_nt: TGCGCCAGCAGCCAAGTTTCGGGGGGTATGTACCAAGAGACCCAGTACTTC
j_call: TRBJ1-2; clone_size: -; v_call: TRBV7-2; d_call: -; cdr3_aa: CASTVDFGAGYTF; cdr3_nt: TGTGCCAGCACCGTTGATTTTGGGGCTGGCTACACCTTC